This T cell receptor (beta chain) is from a study of shared T cell receptors in the human thymus. Unmatched junction bases numbered 1, after V lost 2 bases and J lost 0 bases. CDR1 and CDR2 from the germline V gene are MDHEN and SYDVKM. This CDR3 has 15 amino acids. On this clone: Other DNA sequences in this sample translate to the same CDR3.

Generated by immunoSEQ multiplex PCR, the TCRdb table keeps only in-frame clones and is missing some. This table has some 400,000 clones, 95% appearing once. This chain joins TRBV28 and TRBJ2-7; TRBD2 matches at 10 bases. Sequencing used thymocytes. The receptor comes from a human donor. CDR3 protein: CASSLGLADSYEQYF. CDR3 sequence (DNA): TGTGCCAGCAGTTTAGGACTAGCGGACTCCTACGAGCAGTACTTC.